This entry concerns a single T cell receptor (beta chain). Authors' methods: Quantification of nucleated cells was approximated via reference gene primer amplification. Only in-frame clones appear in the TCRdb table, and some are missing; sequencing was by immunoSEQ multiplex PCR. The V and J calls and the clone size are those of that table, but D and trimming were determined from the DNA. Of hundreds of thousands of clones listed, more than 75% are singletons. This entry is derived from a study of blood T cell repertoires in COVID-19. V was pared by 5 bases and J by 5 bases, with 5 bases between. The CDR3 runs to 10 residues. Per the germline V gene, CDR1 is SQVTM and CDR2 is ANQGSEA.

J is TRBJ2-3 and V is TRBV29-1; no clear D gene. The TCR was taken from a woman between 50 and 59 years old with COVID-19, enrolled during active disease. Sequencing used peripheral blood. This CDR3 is CSVIRDTQYF. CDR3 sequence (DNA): TGCAGCGTTATCAGAGATACGCAGTATTTT.